This T cell receptor beta chain was identified during a study of T cells in Graves' hyperthyroidism and ophthalmopathy. Study conclusions and caveats: Researchers found most expanded thyroid clonotypes above 0.001 in blood as well. Separation of ophthalmopathy from stable hyperthyroidism was achieved by a 13 V-J model.

Germline V gene lookup returns CDR1 SGHTA and CDR2 FQGTGA. V gave up 2 bases and J gave up 3 bases, with 21 bases separating them. The CDR3 is 18 residues long. The study left out patients who had uncontrolled infection, other autoimmune disease, pregnancy or lactation. The PBMCs were taken from roughly 9.3 ml of fresh peripheral blood. Concerning this clonotype itself: Its antigen remains unknown.

TCR beta CDR3 regions were amplified from RNA transcripts. When the TCR CDR3 underwent first-round RT-PCR, the HTBI primer set was used. TCRdb used MiXCR to reprocess the multiplex PCR reads, holding one entry per CDR3 protein. This sample has about half a million distinct CDR3 sequences, with under 25% found just once. Sequencing was performed on blood. The V gene is TRBV7-3, the J gene TRBJ2-3, with D hard to call. The clonotype comes from a woman aged 70-85 years with Graves' ophthalmopathy. The CDR3 DNA is TGTGCCAGCAGCTTACCCCGTCCCCGGCTAGGTGGAACAGATACGCAGTATTTT. Its protein is CASSLPRPRLGGTDTQYF.